Listed here are 26 T cell receptor beta chains from one sample, sequenced in a study of T cell responses to AZD1222 COVID-19 vaccine. TCRdb's copy holds only in-frame clones and misses some; the assay was immunoSEQ multiplex PCR. The data show about 140,000 clones, with about 90% seen just once and around 7.6% held by the top ten. The sample was peripheral blood, taken 28 days after the second dose of the MenACWY control vaccine. These receptors came from an adult who received the MenACWY meningococcal vaccine as a control.

This clone was seen once. The V gene is TRBV28, the J gene TRBJ1-4; D not resolved. This CDR3 region has 15 residues. The V gene lost 6 bases and the J gene lost 7 bases, with 18 bases spanning the gap. Germline V gene data show CDR1 as MDHEN and CDR2 as SYDVKM. The CDR3 bases are TGTGCCAGCAGCTCCATCCAGCTTCGGGTTGAAAAACTGTTTTTT. This codes for CASSSIQLRVEKLFF.

The chain carries TRBV5-1 and TRBJ2-3; TRBD1 aligns across 7 bases. The V gene end was trimmed by 3 bases and the J gene end by 4 bases; junction bases not matched to a gene: 14. There are 17 residues in the CDR3. Looked up from germline, CDR1 is SGHRS and CDR2 is YFSETQ. The CDR3 DNA follows: TGCGCCAGCAGCTCCAACAGGGGCCCCGTAGTCCCAGATACGCAGTATTTT. Translation gives CASSSNRGPVVPDTQYF.

The V call is TRBV3-1 (or the pseudogene TRBV3-2), the J call TRBJ1-6; D might be TRBD1 (5 bases). V lost 0 bases and J 13 bases, leaving 16 bases between the germline ends. This CDR3 has 15 residues. Germline CDR1 and CDR2: LGHDT and YNNKEL (reference sequence). CDR3 DNA: TGTGCCAGCAGCCAAGACGGCTCAGGGACCATCCCCCTCCACTTT. It translates to CASSQDGSGTIPLHF.

Here the CDR3 DNA reads TGTGCCAGCAGCGTAGAGGGGACAGGGCAAAACTATGGCTACACCTTC. Protein product: CASSVEGTGQNYGYTF. The genes are TRBV9 and TRBJ1-2; 9 bases are shared with TRBD1. The length of the CDR3 is 16 residues. CDR1 and CDR2 (germline): SGDLS, YYNGEE. The V segment lost 0 bases and the J segment 2 bases; nucleotides outside the gene matches: 5.

The chain couples TRBV30 to TRBJ1-4; TRBD1 matches at 7 bases. J lost 3 bases, V lost 4 bases, and 8 bases had no gene match. The germline V gene has CDR1 GTSNPN and CDR2 SVGIG (reference sequence). The CDR3 contains 15 residues. This CDR3 is CAWTLRQGANEKLFF. The CDR3 DNA sequence: TGTGCCTGGACGCTGCGACAGGGAGCTAATGAAAAACTGTTTTTT.

The rearrangement joins TRBV28 to TRBJ2-2; TRBD2 matches at 10 bases. V shed 8 bases, J shed 4 bases, and the junction held 7 bases outside the gene matches. Germline-derived CDR1 and CDR2 are MDHEN and SYDVKM. The CDR3 loop spans 15 amino acids. The CDR3 region is CASSGLAGATGELFF. CDR3 nucleotides: TGTGCCAGCTCGGGGCTAGCGGGAGCCACCGGGGAGCTGTTTTTT.

The CDR3 here is CASSIEFATNEKLFF. The CDR3 nucleotides are TGTGCCAGCAGTATAGAATTTGCAACTAATGAAAAACTGTTTTTT. The chain recombines TRBV6-5 with TRBJ1-4; D is uncertain. Deletions cut 5 bases from V and 0 bases from J, with 10 bases between. The CDR3 extends over 15 amino acids. Germline V lookup: CDR1 MNHEY, CDR2 SVGAGI.

The CDR3 protein is CAISETGTDINEQYF. The CDR3 coding sequence is TGTGCCATCAGTGAGACCGGGACAGACATAAACGAGCAGTACTTC. The J gene is TRBJ2-7, the V gene TRBV10-3, with 7 bases aligning to TRBD1. Germline CDR1 reads ENHRY; CDR2 reads SYGVKD. Unmatched junction bases numbered 9, after V lost 2 bases and J lost 5 bases. This CDR3 spans 15 amino acids.

The CDR3 is CASSQDTGGSAEAFF. CDR3 bases: TGCGCCAGCAGCCAGGACACAGGGGGGTCCGCTGAAGCTTTCTTT. This rearrangement joins TRBV4-3 to TRBJ1-1; 8 nucleotides line up with TRBD1. Germline assignment: CDR1 LGHNA and CDR2 YSLEER. The CDR3 consists of 15 residues. Germline trimming cut 3 bases from V and 6 bases from J; bases unmatched to any gene: 9.

The chain's CDR3 is CASSYVRGTNEKLFF. DNA for the CDR3: TGTGCCAGCAGTTACGTCCGGGGCACTAATGAAAAACTGTTTTTT. The chain carries TRBV6-5 and TRBJ1-4, with D perhaps matching TRBD1 (5 bases). Germline CDR1 is MNHEY and CDR2 is SVGAGI. The V end was cut by 2 bases, the J end by 2 bases, with 9 bases between. The CDR3 has 15 residues.

The chain joins TRBV6-5 to TRBJ2-5; 7 bases line up with TRBD1. Germline V gene data show CDR1 as MNHEY and CDR2 as SVGAGI. The CDR3 spans 15 residues. With V trimmed by 0 bases and J by 5 bases, 6 bases remained unmatched. CDR3 in amino acids: CASSYSSGTAETQYF. The CDR3 DNA follows: TGTGCCAGCAGTTACTCGTCCGGGACAGCGGAGACCCAGTACTTC.

The chain carries TRBV19 and TRBJ1-1; no clear D. The length of the CDR3 is 14 residues. Trimming cost V 2 bases and J 0 bases, with 7 bases left between them. CDR1 is LNHDA and CDR2 is SQIVND in the germline V gene (reference sequence). CDR3 sequence reads: CASSISQMNTEAFF. The CDR3 DNA reads as TGTGCCAGTAGTATATCACAGATGAACACTGAAGCTTTCTTT.

This clone was seen just once. The CDR3 loop reads CASSPPGNNYEQYF. The CDR3 bases are TGTGCCAGCAGCCCCCCTGGAAACAACTACGAGCAGTACTTC. The chain uses TRBV7-2 and TRBJ2-7, with D unclear. Between the trimmed V and J ends, which lost 5 bases and 3 bases, there was a span of 14 bases. Germline CDR1 and CDR2: SGHTA and FQGNSA. CDR3 length: 14 residues.

V and J are TRBV5-4 and TRBJ2-1, with TRBD2 matching 11 bases. The CDR3 is 16 amino acids. After removal of 2 bases from V and 5 bases from J, the junction contained 6 bases not matched to a gene. Germline lookup yields CDR1 SGHNT and CDR2 YYREEE (reference sequence). The CDR3 DNA reads as TGTGCCAGCAGCTTCTATAGCGGGGGGGCCCACAATGAGCAGTTCTTC. This translates into CASSFYSGGAHNEQFF.

V is TRBV7-8 and J is TRBJ2-7; D might be TRBD1 (6 bases). The CDR3 totals 14 residues. V was clipped by 2 bases and J by 1 base, with 9 bases between them. The germline V gene has CDR1 SGHVS and CDR2 FQNEAQ. CDR3 nucleotide sequence: TGTGCCAGCAGCTTATTAGGACAGTCCTACGAGCAGTACTTC. This encodes CASSLLGQSYEQYF.

The chain is built from TRBV4-3 and TRBJ2-3; no clear D gene. The germline V and J ends were trimmed by 2 bases and 1 base, with 13 bases remaining between them. This CDR3 has 16 amino acids. Germline V gene sequence: CDR1 LGHNA, CDR2 YSLEER. The CDR3 DNA reads TGCGCCAGCAGCCAAACTCTTGGGTCCGGCACAGATACGCAGTATTTT. This translates into CASSQTLGSGTDTQYF.

The V gene is TRBV7-2, the J gene TRBJ2-1; 8 positions match TRBD1. V shed 5 bases and J 5 bases; nucleotides not matched to a gene: 8. CDR3 length: 15 amino acids. Germline CDR1 reads SGHTA; CDR2 reads FQGNSA. The CDR3 region is CASSLQDRVNNEQFF. CDR3 DNA: TGTGCCAGCAGCCTTCAGGACAGGGTCAACAATGAGCAGTTCTTC.

The rearrangement joins TRBV7-3 to TRBJ1-1, with TRBD1 as a possible D gene (6 bases). CDR3 size: 13 residues. V lost 5 bases and J lost 3, with 10 bases in between. Germline assignment: CDR1 SGHTA and CDR2 FQGTGA. The CDR3, as DNA: TGTGCCAGCAGCACTCAGGGGTACACTGAAGCTTTCTTT. This codes for CASSTQGYTEAFF. Variable domain in full (rest from reference TRBV7-3 and TRBJ1-1): GAGVSQTPSNKVTEKGKYVELRCDPISGHTALYWYRQSLGQGPEFLIYFQGTGAADDSGLPNDRFFAVRPEGSVSTLKIQRTERGDSAVYLCASSTQGYTEAFFGQGTRLTVV.

The chain recombines TRBV7-3 with TRBJ2-2; 9 nucleotides align to TRBD2. With 5 bases clipped from V and 1 base from J, the junction kept 5 bases outside the gene matches. The CDR3 consists of 16 residues. From germline, CDR1 is SGHTA and CDR2 FQGTGA. This CDR3 is CASSTGLARNTGELFF. The CDR3 nucleotides read TGTGCCAGCAGCACCGGACTAGCGAGGAACACCGGGGAGCTGTTTTTT.

This chain links TRBV27 with TRBJ2-3; 9 nucleotides line up with TRBD2. Trimming took 6 bases from V and 6 from J; bases not matched to a gene: 13. Germline values: CDR1 MNHEY, CDR2 SMNVEV (reference sequence). This CDR3 comprises 16 residues. DNA of the CDR3: TGTGCCAGCAGCTTTCTCCAGGTAGCGGGAGTGGATACGCAGTATTTT. This codes for CASSFLQVAGVDTQYF.

The chain joins TRBV12-3 or TRBV12-4 to TRBJ2-7; D ambiguous. V lost 6 bases, J lost 0 bases, and 9 bases lay in between. The CDR3 totals 13 residues. CDR3 sequence: CASRRDRSYEQYF. DNA of the CDR3: TGTGCCAGCAGAAGAGATCGCTCCTACGAGCAGTACTTC.

V and J are TRBV24-1 and TRBJ1-3; D unresolved. With 4 bases removed from V and 1 base from J, the gap between germline ends came to 1 base. The CDR3 runs 12 residues. CDR1 is KGHDR, CDR2 SFDVKD, per germline. DNA for the CDR3: TGTGCCACCAGTGAGTCTGGAAACACCATATATTTT. This sequence encodes CATSESGNTIYF.

With regard to this clone: An end of the junction does not agree with germline; a read error may underlie this. The gene calls are TRBV7-7 and TRBJ2-3; D might be TRBD2 (5 bases). Germline V gene lookup returns CDR1 SSHAT and CDR2 FNYEAQ (reference sequence). This CDR3 region has 13 residues. DNA for the CDR3: TGTGCTAGCAGTGCTGGCGGGCCAGATACGCAGTATTTT. Protein sequence: CASSAGGPDTQYF.

The rearrangement links TRBV28 to TRBJ2-5; D is ambiguous. This CDR3 has 12 residues. Between the trimmed V and J ends, which lost 6 bases and 5 bases, there was a span of 10 bases. CDR1 and CDR2 from the germline V gene are MDHEN and SYDVKM. CDR3 DNA: TGTGCCAGCAGCCGACCTAAGGAGACCCAGTACTTC. As protein: CASSRPKETQYF.

J is TRBJ1-2 and V is TRBV9; D might be TRBD1 (6 bases). Germline-derived CDR1 and CDR2 are SGDLS and YYNGEE. The CDR3 is made up of 15 amino acids. V lost 3 bases, J lost 8 bases, and 20 bases lay in between. The CDR3 sequence: CASSALGGQSWGYTF. CDR3 nucleotide sequence: TGTGCCAGCAGCGCCTTAGGGGGGCAAAGTTGGGGCTACACCTTC.

The J gene is TRBJ2-7, the V gene TRBV28; maybe TRBD1 (5 bases). Germline CDR1 and CDR2: MDHEN and SYDVKM. With 2 bases removed from V and 3 bases from J, the gap between germline ends came to 8 bases. The CDR3 runs 13 residues. CDR3 protein: CASSLLQGYEQYF. DNA for the CDR3: TGTGCCAGCAGTTTACTCCAGGGCTACGAGCAGTACTTC.